This T cell receptor beta chain was observed in a study of T cell repertoires in cytomegalovirus infection. In the study overall: Well-studied HLA-B-restricted epitopes and recently identified HLA-C-restricted epitopes of CMV were both used in the study.

The V end was cut by 6 bases, the J end by 7 bases, with 10 bases between. The CDR3 has 12 amino acids. Regarding the study as a whole: Cumulative public TCR beta family frequency identified carriers of CMV plus the relevant HLA.

A single record per CDR3 protein comes from TCRdb applying MiXCR to the reads. The profile covers some 800,000 distinct CDR3 sequences, with 30% to 35% appearing a single time and around an eighth taken by the ten largest. Note on this clonotype: The antigen is not known.

Sequenced here: cultured CD8+ T cells from PBMCs, sampled from culture after CMV antigen stimulation. The V call is TRBV12-3 or TRBV12-4, the J call TRBJ2-1; no definite D call. The TCR originated in a human donor in good health (CMV status not recorded). Some clones in this sample may be carry-over from other donors' samples. CDR3 coding DNA: TGTGCCAGCAGGACCGGTAGGAATGAGCAGTTCTTC. Residues: CASRTGRNEQFF.